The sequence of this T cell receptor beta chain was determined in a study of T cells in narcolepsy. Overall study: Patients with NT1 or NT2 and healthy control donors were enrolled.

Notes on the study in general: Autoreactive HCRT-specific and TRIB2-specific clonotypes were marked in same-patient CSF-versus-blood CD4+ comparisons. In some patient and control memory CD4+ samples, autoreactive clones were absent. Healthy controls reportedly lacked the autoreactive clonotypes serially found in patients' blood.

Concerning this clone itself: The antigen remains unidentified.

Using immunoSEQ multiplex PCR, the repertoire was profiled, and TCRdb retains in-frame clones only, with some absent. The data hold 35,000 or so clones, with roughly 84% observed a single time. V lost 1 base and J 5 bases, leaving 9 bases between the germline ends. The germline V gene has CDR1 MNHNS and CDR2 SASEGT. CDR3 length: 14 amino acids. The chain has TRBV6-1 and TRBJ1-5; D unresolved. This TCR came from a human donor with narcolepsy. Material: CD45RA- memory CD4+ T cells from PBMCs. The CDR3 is CASSEGGSYQPQHF. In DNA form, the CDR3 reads TGTGCCAGCAGTGAAGGAGGGTCCTATCAGCCCCAGCATTTT.